This paragraph reports one TCR beta chain. Its antigen is currently unknown. The data derive from a study of T cell responses to AZD1222 COVID-19 vaccine. Notes on the study in general: Spike regions recognized by vaccine-associated CD4 TCRs spanned the protein, led by 160-218 and 743-854.

Sequencing was performed with immunoSEQ multiplex PCR; in TCRdb, only in-frame clones are kept and a portion is missing. This sample carries over 100,000 clones, about 89% of them seen once, and the ten largest clones take 7% to 9%. This clonotype was sampled from an adult in good health. Sequencing was performed on peripheral blood, taken on day 0 of AZD1222 vaccination.

CDR3 in amino acids: CASSLAGGGLEQYF. The CDR3 region has the DNA TGTGCCAGCAGCTTGGCCGGAGGCGGGTTGGAGCAGTACTTC. The gene calls are TRBV5-4 and TRBJ2-7; D perhaps matches TRBD2 (5 bases). The CDR3 spans 14 residues. V was pared by 0 bases and J by 7 bases, with 14 bases between. Germline CDR1 and CDR2: SGHNT and YYREEE (reference sequence).